This T cell receptor beta chain was captured by sequencing in a study of blood T cells in healthy people across ages. Across the whole study: Through template switching, about one barcoded beta molecule was captured per two T cells, as measured in model experiments.

The length of the CDR3 is 17 residues. Germline assignment: CDR1 MDHEN and CDR2 SYDVKM. The V and J ends lost 6 bases and 0 bases, in that order; junction bases with no gene match: 8. Caucasian, healthy and from Russia, the donors were aged between about 6 and 90. With each sample, at least 5.5 micrograms of total RNA were extracted. Then a second PCR, running roughly 7 to 11 cycles, was carried out with a sample-barcoded 5' primer and a J-beta primer mix. A minimum of 2.5 million CDR3-containing paired-end reads was obtained for each sample. TCRdb re-derived calls from the 5' RACE reads in MiXCR, one entry per CDR3 protein. The data contain about 670,000 distinct CDR3 sequences, around 43% of them singletons.

The sequenced sample consisted of blood. This TCR was sampled from a man older than 75 in good health. The chain links TRBV28 to TRBJ1-3; TRBD1 aligns across 10 bases. The CDR3 nucleotides are TGTGCCAGCAGCTGGACAGGGGGACTATACTCTGGAAACACCATATATTTT. It is translated as CASSWTGGLYSGNTIYF.